Listed below are T cell receptor beta chains from one sample, sequenced in a study of shared clonotypes between healthy human individuals. Profiling relied on immunoSEQ multiplex PCR, and the TCRdb table lists in-frame clones only, not all of them. This sample carries about 680,000 clones, around 92% of them seen once, and the ten largest clones take approximately 22%. Sequencing was carried out using naive CD8+ T cells sorted from blood. The receptors were gathered from a man aged 25 to 45 in good health. Each CDR3 is given with its conserved first and last residue.

V: TRBV19
J: TRBJ2-3
CDR3: CASSIVEGSTDTQYF

V: TRBV2
J: TRBJ2-5
CDR3: CASKWAGRETQYF

V: TRBV6-1
J: TRBJ2-1
CDR3: CASSDPASGSSYNEQFF

V: TRBV7-3
J: TRBJ1-1
CDR3: CASSTTGYTEAFF

V: TRBV6-5
J: TRBJ2-7
CDR3: CASSPQMGNEQYF

V: TRBV2
J: TRBJ2-4
CDR3: CASSSGVGIQYF

V: TRBV10-3
J: TRBJ1-4
CDR3: CAISEPTTGATNEKLFF

V: TRBV5-4
J: TRBJ1-4
CDR3: CASGADNIEKLFF

V: TRBV4-3
J: TRBJ2-7
CDR3: CASSQGQGKTYEQYF

V: TRBV13
J: TRBJ2-7
CDR3: CASSLWVAGNYEQYF

V: TRBV5-1
J: TRBJ2-5
CDR3: CASSFYGLAGSQETQYF

V: TRBV12-5
J: TRBJ2-5
CDR3: CASGLPGYPQYF

V: TRBV7-2
J: TRBJ2-7
CDR3: CASSLEGVYSYEQYF

V: TRBV7-6
J: TRBJ2-7
CDR3: CASSLVTGGGEQYF

V: TRBV6-1
J: TRBJ1-2
CDR3: CASGEGERNYGYTF

V: TRBV19
J: TRBJ1-2
CDR3: CASSIGGKGDDLYGYTF

V: TRBV28
J: TRBJ1-4
CDR3: CASSLWRIGTNEKLFF